This entry lists 9 T cell receptor beta chains sequenced from one sample in a study of blood T cells in healthy people across ages. For the second PCR, which ran for roughly 6 to 12 cycles, a sample-barcoded 5' primer and a J-beta primer mix were used. In TCRdb, the 5' RACE reads were re-called with MiXCR into one record per CDR3 protein. The table records fewer than 950,000 distinct CDR3 sequences, approximately 53% of them present only once. The sample consisted of blood. The source of these receptors is a man older than 75 in good health.

The gene calls are TRBV20-1 and TRBJ2-5; 9 bases map to TRBD1. The J call is doubtful: the DNA matches TRBJ2-7 better. The CDR3 has 15 residues. Per germline, CDR1 DFQATT and CDR2 SNEGSKA (reference sequence). In DNA form, the CDR3 reads TGCAGTGCTAGGGACGGGGGGACAGGGTTGGACGAGCAGTACTTC. Its protein product is CSARDGGTGLDEQYF.

The CDR3 DNA is TGTGCCAGCAGTCGACGGGGGTCCGAGGATGAAAAACTGTTTTTT. Encoded protein: CASSRRGSEDEKLFF. The gene calls are TRBV12-3 or TRBV12-4 and TRBJ1-4; TRBD1 might be the D (5 bases). This CDR3 contains 15 residues. Trimming stripped 5 bases from V and 6 bases from J, with 16 bases between.

This clonotype has only one observation. The rearrangement uses TRBV5-1 and TRBJ2-1, with D possibly matching TRBD1 (6 bases). The germline V and J ends were trimmed by 6 bases and 5 bases, with 15 bases remaining between them. Looked up from germline, CDR1 is SGHRS and CDR2 is YFSETQ. This CDR3 is 14 amino acids long. CDR3: CASNPTGNNNEQFF. CDR3 DNA: TGCGCCAGCAATCCTACAGGGAACAACAATGAGCAGTTCTTC.

This chain joins TRBV7-9 and TRBJ2-3, with a possible D match to TRBD1 (6 bases). V shed 5 bases and J shed 2 bases, with 11 bases lying between them. This CDR3 is 14 amino acids long. CDR1 SEHNR and CDR2 FQNEAQ come from the germline V gene (reference sequence). CDR3 protein: CASSATGYTDTQYF. For the CDR3, the DNA is TGTGCCAGCAGCGCAACAGGGTACACAGATACGCAGTATTTT. The variable domain in full, with the rest retrieved from reference TRBV7-9 and TRBJ2-3, is DTGVSQNPRHKITKRGQNVTFRCDPISEHNRLYWYRQTLGQGPEFLTYFQNEAQLEKSRLLSDRFSAERPKGSFSTLEIQRTEQGDSAMYLCASSATGYTDTQYFGPGTRLTVL.

The chain combines TRBV4-2 with TRBJ1-2, with D possibly being TRBD1 (5 bases). Germline-derived CDR1 and CDR2 are LGHNA and YNFKEQ. Trimming pared 0 bases from V and 4 bases from J, leaving 18 bases between. The CDR3 length is 17 residues. CDR3 DNA: TGTGCCAGCAGCCAAGAGTGGGCGGACGGGGCTTTCTATGGCTACACCTTC. Translated: CASSQEWADGAFYGYTF.

The chain carries TRBV9 and TRBJ2-3, with 7 bases lining up with TRBD1. The germline CDR1 and CDR2 sequences are SGDLS and YYNGEE. The CDR3 has 15 amino acids. Trimming took 2 bases from V and 5 from J; bases not matched to a gene: 8. CDR3 residues: CASSVLGQERDTQYF. Here the CDR3 DNA reads TGTGCCAGCAGCGTCCTAGGACAGGAGAGAGATACGCAGTATTTT.

This clonotype has only a few counts. The chain combines TRBV11-1 with TRBJ2-1, with a possible D match to TRBD2 (6 bases). V lost 5 bases, J lost 3 bases, and 11 bases lay in between. CDR3 length: 14 residues. Germline CDR1 is SGHAT and CDR2 is FQDESV (reference sequence). CDR3 bases: TGTGCCAGCAGCAGCGGAGGGAACTACAATGAGCAGTTCTTC. This codes for CASSSGGNYNEQFF. Full variable domain (outside the CDR3, taken from reference TRBV11-1 and TRBJ2-1): EAEVAQSPRYKITEKSQAVAFWCDPISGHATLYWYRQILGQGPELLVQFQDESVVDDSQLPKDRFSAERLKGVDSTLKIQPAELGDSAMYLCASSSGGNYNEQFFGPGTRLTVL.

Here the CDR3 reads CASSLSLWSYEQYF. The CDR3 bases are TGTGCCAGCAGTTTATCCCTGTGGTCCTACGAGCAGTACTTC. V and J are TRBV27 and TRBJ2-7; D ambiguous. V was pared by 0 bases and J by 1 base, with 7 bases between. The CDR3 totals 14 residues. From germline, CDR1 is MNHEY and CDR2 SMNVEV (reference sequence).

This rearrangement joins TRBV20-1 to TRBJ2-7; 7 nucleotides align to TRBD1. CDR3 length equals 14 residues. Germline V CDR1 and CDR2: DFQATT, SNEGSKA (reference sequence). Trimming took 6 bases from V and 10 from J; bases not matched to a gene: 18. The CDR3 here is CSALRQGSQSSQYF. The CDR3 nucleotides are TGCAGTGCCCTTCGACAGGGTTCACAATCGAGTCAGTACTTC.